These T cell receptor beta chains were read from a single sample in a study of cytomegalovirus exposure and HLA in healthy donors. Sequencing was performed with immunoSEQ multiplex PCR; in TCRdb, only in-frame clones are kept and a portion is missing. The sample consists of around 210,000 clones, around 77% of them appearing once. Sequencing was done on a sample of PBMCs. These receptors originate from a woman in her 30s in good health and CMV-seronegative. Both conserved end residues are part of each CDR3. A D gene is named only where the DNA matches it firmly. Clone size, where shown, is once, few, many, or a class for clones that have expanded.

NA	TRBV7-2	TRBJ2-1	TRBD2	TGTGCCAGCAGCGCTAGCGGGAGGAGGGGCAATGAGCAGTTCTTC	CASSASGRRGNEQFF
NA	TRBV7-9	TRBJ1-1	TRBD1	TGTGCCAGCAGCTTAGCCCTTGGACAGGGGGCTGGCACTGAAGCTTTCTTT	CASSLALGQGAGTEAFF
NA	TRBV12-5	TRBJ1-1	TRBD1	TGTGCTAGTGGTTTGACGCAACCGACAGGGCTGGACACTGAAGCTTTCTTT	CASGLTQPTGLDTEAFF
NA	TRBV10-1	TRBJ1-2	NA	TGCGCCAGCAGTGAGAACAGAAACTATGGCTACACCTTC	CASSENRNYGYTF
NA	TRBV5-6	TRBJ2-5	NA	TGTGCCAGCAGCGCCAGACTCCTGTACCAAGAGACCCAGTACTTC	CASSARLLYQETQYF
NA	TRBV7-9	TRBJ1-4	NA	TGTTCCAGCAGCTTGGTACAGATTAATGAAAAACTGTTTTTT	CSSSLVQINEKLFF
NA	TRBV19	TRBJ2-1	NA	TGTGCCAGTAGTATCGGAGGGGCGGGTGAGCAGTTCTTC	CASSIGGAGEQFF
few	TRBV13	TRBJ2-5	TRBD1	TGTGCCAGCAGCCCAAGGACAGGGCCAGAGACCCAGTACTTC	CASSPRTGPETQYF
NA	TRBV13	TRBJ1-3	NA	TGTGCCAGCAGCCAGACAGTTCCCACAGCTTACTCTGGAAACACCATATATTTT	CASSQTVPTAYSGNTIYF
NA	TRBV18	TRBJ1-5	NA	TGTGCCAGCTCACACGAAACAACAGCACTTCAGCCCCAGCATTTT	CASSHETTALQPQHF
NA	TRBV5-1	TRBJ2-7	TRBD1	TGCGCCAGCAGCTTGGACAGGGGGGTATCCTACGAGCAGTACTTC	CASSLDRGVSYEQYF
NA	TRBV25-1	TRBJ2-1	TRBD2	TGTGCCAGCAGTGAACCCCGGGGGGCCTACAATGAGCAGTTCTTC	CASSEPRGAYNEQFF
NA	TRBV28	TRBJ1-4	TRBD1	TGTGCCAGCAGTTTATGGACAGGGGGTGGAGAAAATGAAAAACTGTTTTTT	CASSLWTGGGENEKLFF
NA	TRBV7-9	TRBJ1-2	NA	TGTGCCAGCAGCCGGCCAAGTACAGGGAACTATGGCTACACCTTC	CASSRPSTGNYGYTF
NA	TRBV27	TRBJ1-4	TRBD1	TGTGCCAGCAGCCTGCAGGGGGCGGATGAAAAACTGTTTTTT	CASSLQGADEKLFF
once	TRBV28	TRBJ2-1	TRBD2	TGTGCCAGCAGTCCATCCGGCGGGGGAGGTGGCAATGAGCAGTTCTTC	CASSPSGGGGGNEQFF
few	TRBV4-2	TRBJ1-4	NA	TGTGCCAGCAGCCAAGTATTAGCAGGGACTAATGAAAAACTGTTTTTT	CASSQVLAGTNEKLFF
NA	TRBV19	TRBJ2-7	TRBD2	TGTGCCAGCAGAAACGGACCTAGCGGCGAGCAGTACTTC	CASRNGPSGEQYF
NA	TRBV30	TRBJ2-1	NA	TGTGCCTGGAGAACAGTCGCTGAGCAGTTCTTC	CAWRTVAEQFF
few	TRBV11-2	TRBJ2-1	TRBD2	TGTGCCAGCAGCTTAGTGGGGGGGAGCGCCTACAATGAGCAGTTCTTC	CASSLVGGSAYNEQFF
NA	TRBV9	TRBJ1-2	TRBD1	TGTGCCAGCAGGACAGGGTTGTATGGCTACACCTTC	CASRTGLYGYTF
NA	TRBV27	TRBJ2-1	TRBD2	TGTGCCAGCAGTACGGCTAGCGGGGGGCAATTATCCTACAATGAGCAGTTCTTC	CASSTASGGQLSYNEQFF
few	TRBV6-5	TRBJ1-1	NA	TGTGCCAGCAGTTACTCCGTTCTGCTCAGCACTGAAGCTTTCTTT	CASSYSVLLSTEAFF
NA	TRBV30	TRBJ1-1	NA	TGTGCCTGGAGTTGGGGGGACTTCACGAACACTGAAGCTTTCTTT	CAWSWGDFTNTEAFF
NA	TRBV9	TRBJ2-7	NA	TGTGCCAGCAGCCCCTGGACTAACTCCTACGAGCAGTACTTC	CASSPWTNSYEQYF
NA	TRBV6-1	TRBJ2-5	NA	TGTGCCAGCAGTGGTACAGGCTGGGAGACCCAGTACTTC	CASSGTGWETQYF
NA	TRBV27	TRBJ2-7	TRBD1	TGTGCCAGCAGTTTTTGGCAGGGGGTTGAGCAGTACTTC	CASSFWQGVEQYF
NA	TRBV7-9	TRBJ2-1	NA	TGTGCCAGCAGCCCTAATTGGAAGGGGGGGGTCTTC	CASSPNWKGGVF
NA	TRBV4-1	TRBJ2-3	TRBD2	TGCGCCAGCGCCACACAGGGGACTAGCGGAGATACGCAGTATTTT	CASATQGTSGDTQYF
NA	TRBV9	TRBJ1-1	NA	TGTGCCAGCAGCGCCCCCTCTGAGGCTTTCTTT	CASSAPSEAFF
NA	TRBV7-2	TRBJ1-5	TRBD1	TGTGCCAGCAGCTCCAGCCAGGGGGCTAGCAATCAGCCCCAGCATTTT	CASSSSQGASNQPQHF
few	TRBV30	TRBJ2-7	TRBD1	TGTGCCTGGACATGGTCAGGGGGTTCCTACGAGCAGTACTTC	CAWTWSGGSYEQYF
NA	TRBV7-9	TRBJ2-5	TRBD1	TGTGCCAGCGGCCGGACAGGGGCCTTACAGACCCAGTACTTC	CASGRTGALQTQYF
NA	TRBV7-8	TRBJ2-3	NA	TGTGCCAGCAGCTTATTTTCAGCGGGTCTCACAGATACGCAGTATTTT	CASSLFSAGLTDTQYF
NA	TRBV5-1	TRBJ2-5	NA	TGCGCCAGCAGGAGGGGGTCCCAAGAGACCCAGTACTTC	CASRRGSQETQYF
NA	TRBV5-1	TRBJ2-6	NA	TGCGCCAGCAGGGAGGGGTCTGGGGCCAACGTCCTGACTTTC	CASREGSGANVLTF
NA	TRBV7-9	TRBJ1-4	TRBD1	TGTGCCAGCTCCCGGGACAGGGGGATGGAAAAACTGTTTTTT	CASSRDRGMEKLFF
once	TRBV19	TRBJ1-5	TRBD1	TGTGCCAGTAGTAAAACAGGGGGGATTAGCAATCAGCCCCAGCATTTT	CASSKTGGISNQPQHF
few	TRBV5-1	TRBJ1-6	TRBD1	TGCGCCAGCAGCTTACAGGGACAGCCTAATTCACCCCTCCACTTT	CASSLQGQPNSPLHF
NA	TRBV18	TRBJ1-2	NA	TGTGCCAGCTCACCACCGCTGACAGATCACTATGGCTACACCTTC	CASSPPLTDHYGYTF